These 2 T cell receptor beta chains were all obtained from the same sample, sequenced in a study of T cells after yellow fever vaccination. A single record per CDR3 protein comes from TCRdb applying MiXCR to the 5' RACE reads. The top ten clones hold 3.2% of a sample with under 250,000 distinct CDR3 sequences, 3.2% of them seen once. This specimen was CD4+ T cells sorted from PBMCs, taken 10 days after the yellow fever booster vaccination. All receptors come from a young man who received the YFV17D yellow fever vaccine.

A note on this clonotype: It may be a read error: a sequence one base away is much more abundant. Likely a read error: the CDR3 ends without its conserved phenylalanine or tryptophan. The V gene is TRBV7-9, the J gene TRBJ1-2; D gene uncertain. The CDR3 extends over 14 amino acids. V was pared by 1 base and J by 0 bases, with 6 bases between. Germline CDR1 SEHNR, CDR2 FQNEAQ (reference sequence). CDR3 sequence (DNA): TGTGCCAGCAGCTTAGGGACGGCTAACTATGGCTACACCATC. The encoded protein is CASSLGTANYGYTI.

This clonotype was recorded a few times. The chain recombines TRBV18 with TRBJ1-4, with a possible D match to TRBD1 (5 bases). There are 13 residues in the CDR3. Trimming took off 4 bases at V and 5 bases at J, with 8 bases between the two ends. The germline CDR1 and CDR2 sequences are KGHSH and LQKENI. CDR3 sequence reads: CASSLDMNEKLFF. The CDR3 DNA sequence: TGTGCCAGCTCACTGGACATGAATGAAAAACTGTTTTTT. The whole variable domain, remainder taken from reference TRBV18 and TRBJ1-4, is NAGVMQNPRHLVRRRGQEARLRCSPMKGHSHVYWYRQLPEEGLKFMVYLQKENIIDESGMPKERFSAEFPKEGPSILRIQQVVRGDSAAYFCASSLDMNEKLFFGSGTQLSVL.